The 25 T cell receptor beta chains given below trace back to one sample, sequenced in a study of cytomegalovirus exposure and HLA in healthy donors. PCR involved 60 Vbeta and 13 Jbeta primers. The assay was immunoSEQ multiplex PCR, and TCRdb's table has in-frame clones only and misses some. The table has some 96,000 clones, roughly 76% seen once. The sequenced material came from PBMCs. Receptors originate from a woman in her sixties in good health and CMV-seropositive.

The sample holds a few counts of this clone. In DNA form, the CDR3 reads TGTGCCAGCAGCCCAACAGGATGGGGAAAACTGTTTTTT. The encoded protein is CASSPTGWGKLFF. The rearrangement joins TRBV5-6 to TRBJ1-4, with TRBD1 as a possible D gene (5 bases). Trimming removed 4 bases from V and 10 bases from J, with 14 bases in between. This CDR3 region has 13 residues. The germline V gene has CDR1 SGHDT and CDR2 YYEEEE.

The genes are TRBV6-5 and TRBJ2-1; maybe TRBD2 (6 bases). This CDR3 contains 14 residues. Per the germline V gene, CDR1 is MNHEY and CDR2 is SVGAGI. V lost 8 bases to trimming and J lost 4 bases, with 15 bases between them. CDR3 sequence: CASLGPGSYNEQFF. DNA for the CDR3: TGTGCCAGCCTTGGGCCCGGGAGTTACAATGAGCAGTTCTTC.

V is TRBV29-1 and J is TRBJ2-7; 9 nucleotides agree with TRBD1. This CDR3 is built from 15 residues. Trimming at V came to 3 bases and at J to 2 bases, leaving 8 bases not matched to a gene. CDR1 is SQVTM, CDR2 ANQGSEA, per germline. CDR3 residues: CSVEIHGTGTYEQYF. The CDR3, as DNA: TGCAGCGTTGAGATACACGGGACAGGGACCTACGAGCAGTACTTC.

The rearrangement links TRBV9 to TRBJ2-3; no clear D gene. The CDR3 is 14 residues long. Between the trimmed V and J ends, which lost 0 bases and 2 bases, there was a span of 7 bases. Germline CDR1 is SGDLS and CDR2 is YYNGEE. In DNA form, the CDR3 reads TGTGCCAGCAGCGTAGATACAGACACAGATACGCAGTATTTT. Protein: CASSVDTDTDTQYF.

This chain connects TRBV5-1 to TRBJ2-2; no clear D. Germline V gene lookup returns CDR1 SGHRS and CDR2 YFSETQ. The CDR3 extends over 13 amino acids. The V end lost 0 bases, the J end lost 2 bases, and 2 bases lay between the germline ends. The CDR3 DNA sequence: TGCGCCAGCAGCTTGGTAAACACCGGGGAGCTGTTTTTT. This sequence encodes CASSLVNTGELFF.

V gene TRBV7-6 combines with J gene TRBJ1-1; D gene ambiguous. CDR1 is SGHVS, CDR2 FNYEAQ, per germline. The V and J ends lost 1 base and 1 base respectively, with 7 bases between them. The CDR3 totals 14 residues. CDR3 sequence: CASSLGGRNTEAFF. CDR3 coding DNA: TGTGCCAGCAGCTTAGGAGGGCGGAACACTGAAGCTTTCTTT.

This chain connects TRBV18 to TRBJ2-3, with D possibly being TRBD2 (6 bases). Germline CDR1 reads KGHSH; CDR2 reads LQKENI. There are 14 residues in the CDR3. V lost 4 bases, J lost 0 bases, and 8 bases lay in between. Here the CDR3 reads CASSLGGSTDTQYF. The CDR3 coding sequence is TGTGCCAGCTCACTCGGGGGAAGCACAGATACGCAGTATTTT.

The chain uses TRBV6-4 and TRBJ1-3, with D perhaps matching TRBD1 (6 bases). This CDR3 comprises 15 residues. V lost 4 bases to trimming and J lost 8 bases, with 18 bases between them. Germline V gene sequence: CDR1 MRHNA, CDR2 SNTAGT. The chain's CDR3 is CASSVEGDLGYTIYF. The CDR3 DNA is TGTGCCAGCAGTGTCGAGGGGGATCTCGGGTACACCATATATTTT.

This clone was observed a few times. The rearrangement joins TRBV4-2 to TRBJ1-5, with D perhaps TRBD1 (5 bases). V was trimmed by 1 base and J by 8 bases, leaving 15 bases between them. Germline V gene sequence: CDR1 LGHNA, CDR2 YNFKEQ. There are 15 residues in the CDR3. DNA for the CDR3: TGTGCCAGCAGCCAAGGTCTCGGGGGAGGGGAGCCCCAGCATTTT. Translated: CASSQGLGGGEPQHF.

The chain combines TRBV6-1 with TRBJ2-2; no reliable D call. The CDR3 runs 13 residues. V dropped 4 bases and J dropped 2 bases, with 5 bases sitting between them. Germline V gives CDR1 MNHNS, CDR2 SASEGT. Written as DNA, the CDR3 is TGTGCCAGCAGTGGTGGCAACACCGGGGAGCTGTTTTTT. It is translated as CASSGGNTGELFF.

The rearrangement uses TRBV19 and TRBJ1-4; no reliable D call. V was clipped by 8 bases and J by 8 bases, with 24 bases between them. This CDR3 spans 16 amino acids. Germline-derived CDR1 and CDR2 are LNHDA and SQIVND (reference sequence). The CDR3 sequence is CASSLAGIEGKEKLFF. The CDR3 DNA sequence: TGTGCCAGTTCCCTTGCCGGGATTGAGGGCAAGGAAAAACTGTTTTTT.

This clone was observed once. J is TRBJ2-1 and V is TRBV7-6; perhaps TRBD2 as D (5 bases). V was trimmed by 5 bases and J by 4 bases, leaving 18 bases between them. The germline CDR1 and CDR2 sequences are SGHVS and FNYEAQ. The CDR3 sequence is 16 residues long. This CDR3 is CASSPGIAHLYNEQFF. The CDR3 DNA sequence: TGTGCCAGCAGCCCGGGGATAGCCCATTTATACAATGAGCAGTTCTTC.

The chain has TRBV14 and TRBJ2-5; tentative D call: TRBD2 (5 bases). This CDR3 has 16 residues. V lost 7 bases, J lost 7 bases, and 25 bases lay in between. Germline V gives CDR1 SGHDN, CDR2 FVKESK. CDR3 coding DNA: TGTGCCAGCATGGTAGCCGGGATCCCGGGTATAGGGACCCAGTACTTC. It translates to CASMVAGIPGIGTQYF.

The rearrangement links TRBV4-2 to TRBJ1-2; TRBD1 might be the D (5 bases). The CDR3 covers 15 residues. Germline V lookup: CDR1 LGHNA, CDR2 YNFKEQ. Trimming took off 1 base at V and 7 bases at J, with 16 bases between the two ends. The CDR3 loop is CASSQVSRGESGYTF. The CDR3 DNA sequence: TGTGCCAGCAGCCAAGTATCGCGGGGGGAAAGTGGCTACACCTTC.

The chain links TRBV19 to TRBJ1-5; weak D call: TRBD1 (6 bases). The CDR3 extends over 17 amino acids. V was cut by 5 bases and J by 2 bases, with 19 bases left in between. Germline assignment: CDR1 LNHDA and CDR2 SQIVND (reference sequence). The CDR3 protein is CASSYRDTLSGNQPQHF. CDR3 DNA: TGTGCCAGTAGTTACAGGGACACGCTCAGCGGCAATCAGCCCCAGCATTTT.

V is TRBV9 and J is TRBJ2-2; 8 positions agree with TRBD2. The CDR3 is 15 amino acids. Germline CDR1 reads SGDLS; CDR2 reads YYNGEE. V lost 4 bases to trimming and J lost 4 bases; unmatched junction nucleotides: 6. The CDR3 reads CASSPLREGTGELFF. The CDR3 nucleotides are TGTGCCAGCAGCCCCCTCCGGGAGGGCACCGGGGAGCTGTTTTTT.

The chain employs TRBV5-6 and TRBJ2-5; TRBD2 agrees at 7 bases. In germline, CDR1 is SGHDT, CDR2 YYEEEE. V lost 5 bases and J lost 11; bases outside the gene matches: 6. This CDR3 is built from 11 residues. The CDR3 DNA reads TGTGCCAGCAGATGGGGGGGAGAGCAGTACTTC. Protein: CASRWGGEQYF.

The rearrangement links TRBV6-6 to TRBJ2-5; a possible D gene is TRBD1 (8 bases). Per germline, CDR1 MNHNY and CDR2 SVGAGI (reference sequence). This CDR3 has 15 residues. V dropped 4 bases and J dropped 9 bases, with 21 bases sitting between them. CDR3 residues: CASSFGQGGNGAQYF. DNA for the CDR3: TGTGCCAGCAGTTTCGGACAGGGAGGGAACGGAGCCCAGTACTTC.

The chain employs TRBV2 and TRBJ2-1, with 12 bases fitting TRBD2. The CDR3 length is 14 residues. The V segment lost 6 bases and the J segment 9 bases; nucleotides outside the gene matches: 6. Germline-derived CDR1 and CDR2 are SNHLY and FYNNEI. The CDR3 bases are TGTGCCAGCAGCAGACTAGCGGGAGTGGGTGAGCAGTTCTTC. Protein sequence: CASSRLAGVGEQFF.

V is TRBV15 and J is TRBJ2-5, with D possibly TRBD2 on 6 matching bases. The CDR3 extends over 15 amino acids. V gave up 0 bases and J gave up 3 bases, with 11 bases separating them. CDR1 is LNHNV, CDR2 YYDKDF, per germline (reference sequence). CDR3 sequence (DNA): TGTGCCACCAGCAGAGATATTGGAGGGAAAGAGACCCAGTACTTC. Translation gives CATSRDIGGKETQYF.

The V and J genes are TRBV5-1 and TRBJ1-2; 9 bases match TRBD1. The CDR3 runs to 12 residues. The germline gives CDR1 SGHRS, CDR2 YFSETQ. V lost 4 bases and J lost 12; bases outside the gene matches: 7. As DNA, the CDR3 is TGCGCCAGCAGCGAAGACAGGGGGTCGGACACCTTC. This sequence encodes CASSEDRGSDTF.

This rearrangement joins TRBV9 to TRBJ1-3, with D unresolved. The V end was cut by 0 bases, the J end by 0 bases, with 10 bases between. Germline CDR1 reads SGDLS; CDR2 reads YYNGEE. There are 16 residues in the CDR3. The DNA of the CDR3 is TGTGCCAGCAGCGTAGCCGGGTCTTACTCTGGAAACACCATATATTTT. As protein: CASSVAGSYSGNTIYF.

Only a few counts were recorded for this clone. This sequence joins TRBV6-5 and TRBJ1-1, with D maybe TRBD1 (5 bases). The CDR3 has 12 amino acids. Trimming removed 1 base at V and 7 bases at J, with 7 bases between. Germline lookup yields CDR1 MNHEY and CDR2 SVGAGI. The CDR3 nucleotides are TGTGCCAGCAGTTACTTCACAGGTGAAGCTTTCTTT. It encodes CASSYFTGEAFF.

The chain couples TRBV4-2 to TRBJ2-1; D gene ambiguous. CDR3 length: 13 residues. Germline CDR1 is LGHNA and CDR2 is YNFKEQ. Trimming removed 1 base at V and 8 bases at J, with 9 bases between. The CDR3 coding sequence is TGTGCCAGCAGCCAAGGCCCGGTGGATGAGCAGTTCTTC. This gives the protein CASSQGPVDEQFF.

The chain employs TRBV28 and TRBJ1-1; 8 nucleotides agree with TRBD1. Germline V CDR1 and CDR2: MDHEN, SYDVKM. Germline trimming cut 4 bases from V and 6 bases from J; bases unmatched to any gene: 13. CDR3 length equals 16 residues. CDR3: CASSWGAGQGNAEAFF. CDR3 bases: TGTGCCAGCAGTTGGGGGGCCGGACAGGGTAACGCTGAAGCTTTCTTT.